This passage covers 17 T cell receptor beta chains from one sample sequenced in a study of blood T cell repertoires in COVID-19. Produced via immunoSEQ multiplex PCR; TCRdb's table is partial and in-frame only. The top ten clones hold roughly 18% of a sample with 330,000 or so clones, more than 85% of them seen once. The sample taken for sequencing was PBMCs or T cells enriched from blood (not recorded which). All receptors derive from a woman between 25 and 40 years old who had recovered from COVID-19.

The chain links TRBV18 to TRBJ2-3; no definite D call. The germline V gene encodes CDR1 KGHSH and CDR2 LQKENI. The length of the CDR3 is 11 residues. V lost 7 bases, J lost 5 bases, and 7 bases lay in between. The CDR3 DNA sequence: TGTGCCAGCTTGTTACTAGATACGCAGTATTTT. This codes for CASLLLDTQYF.

The genes are TRBV27 and TRBJ2-7, with 9 bases identical to TRBD2. The CDR3 contains 16 residues. Germline V CDR1 and CDR2: MNHEY, SMNVEV (reference sequence). Losses at the gene ends were 2 bases for V and 4 bases for J; bases not matched to a gene: 9. This CDR3 reads CASSLQTSGGGYEQYF. The CDR3 DNA follows: TGTGCCAGCAGTTTACAGACTAGCGGAGGTGGTTACGAGCAGTACTTC.

This chain joins TRBV4-1 and TRBJ2-1; D might be TRBD1 (5 bases). With 4 bases removed from V and 0 bases from J, the gap between germline ends came to 10 bases. The CDR3 runs to 15 residues. Germline values: CDR1 MGHRA, CDR2 YSYEKL. The CDR3 nucleotides read TGCGCCAGCAGCCCCCAGGGCGTCTCCTACAATGAGCAGTTCTTC. Translation: CASSPQGVSYNEQFF.

V gene TRBV7-2 combines with J gene TRBJ1-1, with 9 nucleotides matching TRBD1. This CDR3 is built from 16 residues. CDR1 is SGHTA and CDR2 is FQGNSA in the germline V gene. Trimming at V came to 4 bases and at J to 10 bases, leaving 16 bases not matched to a gene. The chain's CDR3 is CASSYMPGGQGLGAFF. As DNA, the CDR3 is TGTGCCAGCAGCTATATGCCGGGGGGACAGGGTTTAGGAGCTTTCTTT.

V is TRBV7-2 and J is TRBJ1-2; tentatively, D is TRBD1 (5 bases). The CDR3 spans 13 residues. V was trimmed by 5 bases and J by 3 bases, leaving 10 bases between them. Germline CDR1 is SGHTA and CDR2 is FQGNSA. CDR3 sequence reads: CASSPDNHYGYTF. CDR3 DNA: TGTGCCAGCAGCCCGGACAATCACTATGGCTACACCTTC. The complete variable domain, with remaining parts taken from reference TRBV7-2 and TRBJ1-2, reads GAGVSQSPSNKVTEKGKDVELRCDPISGHTALYWYRQSLGQGLEFLIYFQGNSAPDKSGLPSDRFSAERTGGSVSTLTIQRTQQEDSAVYLCASSPDNHYGYTFGSGTRLTVV.

The rearrangement links TRBV28 to TRBJ1-5; 8 bases align to TRBD1. The CDR3 runs to 17 residues. Germline CDR1 and CDR2: MDHEN and SYDVKM. With V trimmed by 2 bases and J by 8 bases, 14 bases remained unmatched. DNA for the CDR3: TGTGCCAGCAGTTTAGAGGGCAGGGGGCTCCTCTTGAAGCCCCAGCATTTT. Translation: CASSLEGRGLLLKPQHF.

The chain is built from TRBV7-6 and TRBJ2-7; 8 nucleotides line up with TRBD1. CDR1 and CDR2 (germline): SGHVS, FNYEAQ. The CDR3 spans 14 residues. J gave up 7 bases and V 2 bases, and 7 bases lay outside the gene matches. This CDR3 reads CASSLKTGGGEQYF. The CDR3 DNA reads as TGTGCCAGCAGCTTAAAAACAGGGGGAGGAGAGCAGTACTTC.

In its sample, this clone was seen once. The rearrangement links TRBV5-6 to TRBJ2-7; D unclear. Trimming removed 1 base from V and 2 bases from J, with 10 bases in between. The CDR3 is made up of 14 amino acids. Looked up from germline, CDR1 is SGHDT and CDR2 is YYEEEE. The CDR3 loop reads CASSLIDTTYEQYF. The CDR3 nucleotides are TGTGCCAGCAGCTTGATAGACACAACCTACGAGCAGTACTTC.

Only one count was recorded for this clone. The chain has TRBV5-1 and TRBJ2-3; TRBD1 is a possible D gene (5 bases). The germline CDR1 and CDR2 sequences are SGHRS and YFSETQ. The CDR3 totals 15 residues. The V end lost 0 bases, the J end lost 5 bases, and 13 bases lay between the germline ends. The CDR3 DNA sequence: TGCGCCAGCAGCTTGGACAGGAGAGGCAGAGATACGCAGTATTTT. It translates to CASSLDRRGRDTQYF.

The CDR3 nucleotides are TGCGCCCCAACTGGGGGGGGGAATGTCTATGGCTACACCTTC. This sequence encodes CAPTGGGNVYGYTF. The rearrangement links TRBV5-1 to TRBJ1-2, with D perhaps matching TRBD1 (5 bases). The CDR3 is 14 residues long. Germline CDR1 is SGHRS and CDR2 is YFSETQ. The V and J ends lost 10 bases and 4 bases respectively, with 20 bases between them. Looking up the rest from reference TRBV5-1 and TRBJ1-2 gives the full variable domain: KAGVTQTPRYLIKTRGQQVTLSCSPISGHRSVSWYQQTPGQGLQFLFEYFSETQRNKGNFPGRFSGRQFSNSRSEMNVSTLELGDSALYLCAPTGGGNVYGYTFGSGTRLTVV.

This clone showed up just a few times. The chain carries TRBV30 and TRBJ2-7; 10 nucleotides match TRBD2. Germline V gives CDR1 GTSNPN, CDR2 SVGIG (reference sequence). V lost 2 bases to trimming and J lost 7 bases; unmatched junction nucleotides: 8. CDR3 length equals 14 residues. CDR3 in DNA: TGTGCCTGGAGTCCTAGCGGGAGTTTAGAAGAGCAGTACTTC. Its protein is CAWSPSGSLEEQYF.

In its sample, this clone was seen once. The chain recombines TRBV4-3 with TRBJ2-7; 8 bases are a match to TRBD2. From germline, CDR1 is LGHNA and CDR2 YSLEER. V shed 1 base, J shed 5 bases, and the junction held 4 bases outside the gene matches. The CDR3 sequence is 14 residues long. CDR3 in DNA: TGCGCCAGCAGCCAAGGTAGAGCGGGAGACGAGCAGTACTTC. This sequence encodes CASSQGRAGDEQYF.

V and J are TRBV23-1 and TRBJ1-5; tentatively, D is TRBD1 (5 bases). TRBV23-1 is filed as an ORF, its function uncertain. The CDR3 consists of 16 residues. Between the trimmed V and J ends, which lost 4 bases and 0 bases, there was a span of 13 bases. The CDR3 loop reads CASSPPGLYSNQPQHF. The CDR3 DNA reads as TGCGCCAGCAGTCCCCCGGGACTGTATAGCAATCAGCCCCAGCATTTT.

The rearrangement uses TRBV28 and TRBJ1-4, with TRBD1 as a possible D gene (6 bases). The length of the CDR3 is 16 residues. Looked up from germline, CDR1 is MDHEN and CDR2 is SYDVKM. V was trimmed by 5 bases and J by 2 bases, leaving 15 bases between them. CDR3 in DNA: TGTGCCAGCAGTCTAAGACAGGTTATTACTAATGAAAAACTGTTTTTT. It yields the protein CASSLRQVITNEKLFF.

This chain uses TRBV7-3 with TRBJ2-6; 9 nucleotides align to TRBD1. Germline CDR1 and CDR2: SGHTA and FQGTGA. V was pared by 5 bases and J by 0 bases, with 8 bases of the junction left unmatched. CDR3 size: 18 residues. The CDR3 loop is CASSPRTGVSSGANVLTF. In nucleotides, the CDR3 is TGTGCCAGCAGCCCCAGGACAGGGGTTAGCTCTGGGGCCAACGTCCTGACTTTC.

The chain recombines TRBV4-1 with TRBJ1-2; possibly TRBD1 for D (6 bases). Trimming took 0 bases from V and 0 from J, leaving 14 bases between them. There are 17 residues in the CDR3. Germline loops: CDR1 MGHRA, CDR2 YSYEKL. The DNA for the CDR3 is TGCGCCAGCAGCCAAGAAAGGAGGGGGGGGTCTAACTATGGCTACACCTTC. It translates to CASSQERRGGSNYGYTF.

This chain links TRBV10-3 with TRBJ2-3; perhaps D is TRBD1 or TRBD2 (5 bases each). The CDR3 extends over 17 amino acids. Germline V gene lookup returns CDR1 ENHRY and CDR2 SYGVKD. Trimming took 6 bases from V and 2 from J, leaving 21 bases between them. Here the CDR3 reads CAISEGIDSQLTDTQYF. DNA of the CDR3: TGTGCCATCAGCGAGGGAATTGACAGTCAACTCACAGATACGCAGTATTTT.